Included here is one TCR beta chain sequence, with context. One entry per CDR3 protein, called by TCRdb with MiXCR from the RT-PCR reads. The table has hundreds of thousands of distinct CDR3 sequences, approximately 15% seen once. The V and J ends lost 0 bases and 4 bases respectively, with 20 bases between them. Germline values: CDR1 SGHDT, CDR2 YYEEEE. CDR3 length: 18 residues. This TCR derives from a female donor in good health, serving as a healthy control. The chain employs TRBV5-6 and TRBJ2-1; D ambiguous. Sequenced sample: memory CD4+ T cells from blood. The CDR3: CASSLVSLRTYPYNEQFF. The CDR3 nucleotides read TGTGCCAGCAGCTTGGTGAGCCTGCGGACGTACCCGTACAATGAGCAGTTCTTC.